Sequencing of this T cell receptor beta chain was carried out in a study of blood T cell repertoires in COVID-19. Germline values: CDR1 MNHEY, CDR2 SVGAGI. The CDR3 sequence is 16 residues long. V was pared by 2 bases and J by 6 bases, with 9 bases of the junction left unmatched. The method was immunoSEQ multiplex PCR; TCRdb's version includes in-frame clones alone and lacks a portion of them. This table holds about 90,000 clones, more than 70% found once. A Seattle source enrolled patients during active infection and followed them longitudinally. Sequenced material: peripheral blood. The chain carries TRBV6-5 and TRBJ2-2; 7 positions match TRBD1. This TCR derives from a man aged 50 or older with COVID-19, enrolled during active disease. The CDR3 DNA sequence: TGTGCCAGCAGTTACCAGACAGGGCATCGGCCCGGGGAGCTGTTTTTT. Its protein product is CASSYQTGHRPGELFF.